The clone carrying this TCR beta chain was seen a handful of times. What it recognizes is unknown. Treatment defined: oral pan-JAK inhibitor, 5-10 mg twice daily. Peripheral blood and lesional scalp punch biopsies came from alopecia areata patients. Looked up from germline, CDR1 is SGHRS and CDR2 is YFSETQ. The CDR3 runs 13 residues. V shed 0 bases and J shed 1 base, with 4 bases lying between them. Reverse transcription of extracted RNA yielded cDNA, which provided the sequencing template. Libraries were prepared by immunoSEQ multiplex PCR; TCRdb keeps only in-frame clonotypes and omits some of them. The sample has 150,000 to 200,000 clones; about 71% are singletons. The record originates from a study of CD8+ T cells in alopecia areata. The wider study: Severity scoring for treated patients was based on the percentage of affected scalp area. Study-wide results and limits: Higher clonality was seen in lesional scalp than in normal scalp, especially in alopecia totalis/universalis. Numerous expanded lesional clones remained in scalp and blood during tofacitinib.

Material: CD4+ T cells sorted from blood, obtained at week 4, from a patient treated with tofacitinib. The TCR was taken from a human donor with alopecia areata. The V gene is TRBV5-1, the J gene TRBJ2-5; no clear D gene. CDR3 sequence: CASSLGAQETQYF. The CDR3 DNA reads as TGCGCCAGCAGCTTGGGGGCCCAAGAGACCCAGTACTTC.